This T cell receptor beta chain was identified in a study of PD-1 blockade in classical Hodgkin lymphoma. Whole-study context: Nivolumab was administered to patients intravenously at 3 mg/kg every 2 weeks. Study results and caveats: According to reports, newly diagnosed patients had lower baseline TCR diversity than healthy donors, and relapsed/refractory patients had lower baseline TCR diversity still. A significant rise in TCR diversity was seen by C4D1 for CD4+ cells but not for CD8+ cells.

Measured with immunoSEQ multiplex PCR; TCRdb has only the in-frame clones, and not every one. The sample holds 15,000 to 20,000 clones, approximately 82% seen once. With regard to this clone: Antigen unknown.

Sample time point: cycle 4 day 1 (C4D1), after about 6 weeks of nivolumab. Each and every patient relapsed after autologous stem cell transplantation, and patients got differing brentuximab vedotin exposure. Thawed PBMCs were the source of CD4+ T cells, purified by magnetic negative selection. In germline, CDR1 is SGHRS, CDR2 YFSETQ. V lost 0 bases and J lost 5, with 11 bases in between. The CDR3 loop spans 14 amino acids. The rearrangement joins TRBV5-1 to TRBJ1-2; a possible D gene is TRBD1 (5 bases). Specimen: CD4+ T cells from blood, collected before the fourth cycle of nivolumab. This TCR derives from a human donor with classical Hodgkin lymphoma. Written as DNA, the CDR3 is TGCGCCAGCAGCTTGGTTTCGGGACTATATGGCTACACCTTC. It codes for CASSLVSGLYGYTF. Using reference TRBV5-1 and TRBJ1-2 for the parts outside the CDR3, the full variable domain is KAGVTQTPRYLIKTRGQQVTLSCSPISGHRSVSWYQQTPGQGLQFLFEYFSETQRNKGNFPGRFSGRQFSNSRSEMNVSTLELGDSALYLCASSLVSGLYGYTFGSGTRLTVV.